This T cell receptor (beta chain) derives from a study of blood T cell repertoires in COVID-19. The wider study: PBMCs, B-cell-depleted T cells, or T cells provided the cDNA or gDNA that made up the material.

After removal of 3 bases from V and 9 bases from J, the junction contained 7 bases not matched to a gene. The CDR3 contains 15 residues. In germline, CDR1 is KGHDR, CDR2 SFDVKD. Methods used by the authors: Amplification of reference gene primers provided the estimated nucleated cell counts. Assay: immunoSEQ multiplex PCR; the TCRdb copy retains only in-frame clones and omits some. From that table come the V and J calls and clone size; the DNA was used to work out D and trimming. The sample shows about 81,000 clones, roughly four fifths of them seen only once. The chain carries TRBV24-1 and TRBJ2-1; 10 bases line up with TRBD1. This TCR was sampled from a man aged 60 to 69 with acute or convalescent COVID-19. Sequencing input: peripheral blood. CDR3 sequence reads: CATSDPRTGGFEQFF. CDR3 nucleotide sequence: TGTGCCACCAGTGATCCGAGGACAGGGGGATTTGAGCAGTTCTTC.